A selection of T cell receptor beta chains follows, all from one sample in a study of cytomegalovirus exposure and HLA in healthy donors. The table came from immunoSEQ multiplex PCR; TCRdb's copy has only in-frame clones and leaves some out. Seen here are some 100,000 clones, 76% observed once, and the top ten hold around 7.7%. Sequencing was carried out using PBMCs. These receptor sequences come from a woman between 50 and 59 years old in good health and CMV-seropositive. The CDR3 runs from the conserved cysteine through the conserved F or W. A D gene is named only where the DNA matches it firmly. Size is stated for part of the rows, as once, few or many counts, or as a class when the clone is expanded.

j_gene | d_gene | v_gene | abundance | len | CDR3aa | CDR3nt
TRBJ2-7 | NA | TRBV7-5 | NA | 16 | CVRPDSQGQESYEQYF | TGTGTCAGACCTGATTCGCAGGGCCAGGAGTCCTACGAGCAGTACTTC
TRBJ2-1 | NA | TRBV19 | NA | 14 | CASSKFSGYNEQFF | TGTGCCAGTAGTAAATTTAGCGGATACAATGAGCAGTTCTTC
TRBJ2-7 | TRBD2 | TRBV5-1 | NA | 14 | CASSRTSGGYEQYF | TGCGCCAGCAGCAGGACTAGCGGGGGCTACGAGCAGTACTTC
TRBJ2-1 | TRBD2 | TRBV6-5 | NA | 14 | CASTQAGRDNEQFF | TGTGCCAGCACCCAAGCGGGGCGCGACAATGAGCAGTTCTTC
TRBJ2-2 | NA | TRBV9 | NA | 16 | CASSVGRTANTGELFF | TGTGCCAGCAGCGTAGGGAGGACAGCGAACACCGGGGAGCTGTTTTTT
TRBJ1-3 | NA | TRBV5-8 | NA | 12 | CASSGWGNTIYF | TGTGCCAGCAGCGGCTGGGGAAACACCATATATTTT
TRBJ2-1 | TRBD2 | TRBV27 | NA | 18 | CASRRLAGVTPAYNEQFF | TGTGCCAGCCGCCGTCTAGCGGGAGTCACCCCGGCCTACAATGAGCAGTTCTTC
TRBJ2-6 | TRBD1 | TRBV6-1 | NA | 19 | CASSEAWRTGLSGANGLTF | TGTGCCAGCAGTGAAGCGTGGCGGACAGGGCTCTCTGGGGCCAACGGCCTGACTTTC
TRBJ1-1 | NA | TRBV6-6 | NA | 16 | CASSYSMGGTYSEAFF | TGTGCCAGCAGTTACTCGATGGGAGGGACCTATTCTGAAGCTTTCTTT
TRBJ1-2 | TRBD1 | TRBV10-3 | NA | 16 | CAISELGQDTNYGYTF | TGTGCCATCAGTGAGTTGGGACAGGACACTAACTATGGCTACACCTTC
TRBJ2-3 | NA | TRBV29-1 | NA | 13 | CSVAGESTDTQYF | TGCAGCGTTGCGGGGGAAAGCACAGATACGCAGTATTTT
TRBJ1-3 | NA | TRBV7-7 | few | 12 | CASSPGGNTIYF | TGTGCTAGCAGCCCAGGGGGAAACACCATATATTTT
TRBJ2-7 | NA | TRBV5-4 | NA | 13 | CASSPVGSYEQYF | TGTGCCAGCAGCCCCGTCGGGTCCTACGAGCAGTACTTC
TRBJ1-2 | TRBD1 | TRBV19 | few | 13 | CASLDRRVYGYTF | TGTGCCAGTTTGGACAGGCGAGTCTATGGCTACACCTTC
TRBJ1-2 | NA | TRBV6-5 | NA | 11 | CASTTGVGYTF | TGTGCCAGCACCACGGGGGTTGGCTACACCTTC
TRBJ2-3 | NA | TRBV19 | NA | 16 | CASSIDPMALPDTQYF | TGTGCCAGTAGTATAGATCCGATGGCCCTCCCAGATACGCAGTATTTT
TRBJ1-2 | TRBD1 | TRBV11-2 | once | 13 | CASSPGTDYGYTF | TGTGCCAGCAGCCCGGGGACAGATTATGGCTACACCTTC
TRBJ2-5 | TRBD2 | TRBV7-2 | NA | 16 | CASSLETSGRVETQYF | TGTGCCAGCAGCTTAGAGACTAGCGGGAGGGTTGAGACCCAGTACTTC
TRBJ1-1 | TRBD1 | TRBV2 | NA | 14 | CASSEAKQGAEAFF | TGTGCCAGCAGTGAAGCTAAACAGGGGGCAGAAGCTTTCTTT
TRBJ1-6 | TRBD1 | TRBV5-1 | NA | 16 | CASSPSNRGSNSPLHF | TGCGCCAGCAGCCCCTCCAACAGGGGGTCTAATTCACCCCTCCACTTT
TRBJ2-1 | TRBD2 | TRBV2 | few | 16 | CASSGTSGGEYNEQFF | TGTGCCAGCAGTGGGACTAGCGGGGGGGAGTACAATGAGCAGTTCTTC
TRBJ2-7 | NA | TRBV29-1 | NA | 12 | CCVPGDAYEQYF | TGCTGCGTCCCGGGTGACGCCTACGAGCAGTACTTC
TRBJ1-4 | TRBD1 | TRBV4-3 | NA | 14 | CASSPGQGIEKLFF | TGCGCCAGCAGCCCGGGACAGGGCATCGAAAAACTGTTTTTT
TRBJ1-2 | NA | TRBV7-3 | NA | 14 | CASSPDSGNYGYTF | TGTGCCAGCAGTCCTGACAGTGGTAACTATGGCTACACCTTC
TRBJ2-6 | NA | TRBV27 | NA | 19 | CASSLSDALRSSGANVLTF | TGTGCCAGCAGTTTATCTGATGCGCTTCGGAGCTCTGGGGCCAACGTCCTGACTTTC
TRBJ2-1 | NA | TRBV7-2 | NA | 15 | CASSLAPYRENEQFF | TGTGCCAGCAGCTTAGCCCCCTACAGGGAGAATGAGCAGTTCTTC
TRBJ2-3 | TRBD2 | TRBV29-1 | NA | 12 | CSTLGGGDTQYF | TGCAGCACCCTTGGGGGAGGGGATACGCAGTATTTT
TRBJ1-5 | TRBD1 | TRBV7-4 | NA | 17 | CASSIVPGQGALEPQHF | TGTGCCAGCAGCATTGTCCCGGGACAGGGGGCTCTCGAGCCCCAGCATTTT
TRBJ2-1 | NA | TRBV29-1 | NA | 12 | CSGAVVMGEQFF | TGCAGCGGGGCAGTAGTTATGGGTGAGCAGTTCTTC
TRBJ2-7 | TRBD2 | TRBV5-1 | NA | 15 | CASSPRLAGAAEQYF | TGCGCCAGCAGCCCACGACTAGCGGGAGCGGCCGAGCAGTACTTC
TRBJ1-1 | TRBD1 | TRBV7-6 | NA | 14 | CASSSRAQGVEAFF | TGTGCCAGCAGCTCGAGGGCACAGGGGGTTGAAGCTTTCTTT
TRBJ1-4 | NA | TRBV10-1 | NA | 18 | CASSDPGPRAQPKEKLFF | TGCGCCAGCAGTGATCCCGGCCCCAGGGCCCAGCCGAAAGAAAAACTGTTTTTT
TRBJ2-2 | TRBD1 | TRBV5-1 | few | 14 | CASSRTGGNGELFF | TGCGCCAGCAGCAGAACAGGGGGCAACGGGGAGCTGTTTTTT